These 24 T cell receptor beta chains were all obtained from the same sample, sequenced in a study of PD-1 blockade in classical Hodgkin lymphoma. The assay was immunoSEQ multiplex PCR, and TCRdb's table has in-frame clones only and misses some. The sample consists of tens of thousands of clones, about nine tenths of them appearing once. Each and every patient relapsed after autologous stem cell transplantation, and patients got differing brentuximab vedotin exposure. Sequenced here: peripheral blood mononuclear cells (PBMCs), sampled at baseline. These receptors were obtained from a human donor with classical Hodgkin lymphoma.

This chain's CDR3 is CASSIGQGGNEKLFF. In nucleotides, the CDR3 is TGTGCCAGCAGCATAGGACAGGGGGGTAATGAAAAACTGTTTTTT. V is TRBV7-9 and J is TRBJ1-4; 10 nucleotides agree with TRBD1. Trimming removed 5 bases from V and 4 bases from J; junction bases left unmatched: 4. Germline CDR1 SEHNR, CDR2 FQNEAQ (reference sequence). The CDR3 contains 15 residues.

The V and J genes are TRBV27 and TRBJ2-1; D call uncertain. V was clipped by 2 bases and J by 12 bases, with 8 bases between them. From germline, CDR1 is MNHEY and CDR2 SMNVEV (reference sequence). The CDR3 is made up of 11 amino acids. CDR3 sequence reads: CASSLGRGQFF. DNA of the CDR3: TGTGCCAGCAGTTTAGGGCGCGGGCAGTTCTTC.

The chain's CDR3 is CASSYMQRPYNEQFF. The CDR3 region has the DNA TGTGCCAGCAGTTACATGCAGCGGCCTTACAATGAGCAGTTCTTC. This chain links TRBV6-6 with TRBJ2-1; possible D gene TRBD2, 5 bases. The CDR3 contains 15 residues. The V end was cut by 2 bases, the J end by 4 bases, with 12 bases between. Germline CDR1 MNHNY, CDR2 SVGAGI (reference sequence).

Here the CDR3 DNA reads TGTGCCAGCAGCGTAGCTATGAGGGGCACTGAAGCTTTCTTT. Its translation is CASSVAMRGTEAFF. The gene calls are TRBV9 and TRBJ1-1; TRBD1 might be the D (5 bases). Trimming removed 0 bases at V and 4 bases at J, with 10 bases between. The CDR3 covers 14 residues. Germline CDR1 SGDLS, CDR2 YYNGEE.

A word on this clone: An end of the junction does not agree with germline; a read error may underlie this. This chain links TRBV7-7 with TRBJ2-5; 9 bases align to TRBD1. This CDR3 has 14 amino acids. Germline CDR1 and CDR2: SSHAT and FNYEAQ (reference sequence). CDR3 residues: CASSIQGAEETQYF. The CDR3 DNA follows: TGTGCTAGCAGCATACAGGGGGCCGAGGAGACCCAGTACTTC.

This CDR3 reads CASSGQGTYEQYF. The CDR3 DNA reads as TGTGCCAGCAGCGGTCAGGGTACCTACGAGCAGTACTTC. The chain has TRBV9 and TRBJ2-7; tentatively, D is TRBD1 (5 bases). The germline V gene encodes CDR1 SGDLS and CDR2 YYNGEE. With 3 bases removed from V and 2 bases from J, the gap between germline ends came to 9 bases. The CDR3 loop spans 13 amino acids.

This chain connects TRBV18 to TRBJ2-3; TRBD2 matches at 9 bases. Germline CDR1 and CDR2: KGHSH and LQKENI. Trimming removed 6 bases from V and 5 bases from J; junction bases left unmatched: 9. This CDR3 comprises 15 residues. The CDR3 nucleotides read TGTGCCAGCTCCCTCTATAGCGGGAGTGGAGATACGCAGTATTTT. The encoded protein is CASSLYSGSGDTQYF.

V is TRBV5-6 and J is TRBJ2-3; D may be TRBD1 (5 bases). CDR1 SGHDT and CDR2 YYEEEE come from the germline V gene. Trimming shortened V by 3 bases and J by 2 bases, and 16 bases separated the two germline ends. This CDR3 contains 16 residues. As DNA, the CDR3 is TGTGCCAGCAGCTCGTGGGGCAGTTCCATCACAGATACGCAGTATTTT. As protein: CASSSWGSSITDTQYF.

CDR3 sequence: CASSPLTGLNTGELFF. In DNA, the CDR3 is TGTGCCAGCAGTCCTCTTACGGGGCTTAACACCGGGGAGCTGTTTTTT. The chain combines TRBV28 with TRBJ2-2; the D gene could be TRBD1 or TRBD2 (5 bases each). The CDR3 loop spans 16 amino acids. Germline V gene lookup returns CDR1 MDHEN and CDR2 SYDVKM. With 5 bases removed from V and 2 bases from J, the gap between germline ends came to 15 bases.

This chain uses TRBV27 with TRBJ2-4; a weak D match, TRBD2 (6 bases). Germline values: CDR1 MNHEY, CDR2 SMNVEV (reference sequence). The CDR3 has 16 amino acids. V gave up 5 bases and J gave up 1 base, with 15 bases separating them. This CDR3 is CASSPPLGLAKNIQYF. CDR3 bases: TGTGCCAGCAGTCCGCCTTTGGGACTTGCCAAAAACATTCAGTACTTC.

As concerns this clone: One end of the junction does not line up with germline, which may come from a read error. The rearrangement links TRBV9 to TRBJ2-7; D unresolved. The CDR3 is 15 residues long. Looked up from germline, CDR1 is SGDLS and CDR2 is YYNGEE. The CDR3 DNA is TGCGCCAGCAGCCCCCTGGGAAACAGTCCCTACGAGCAGTACTTC. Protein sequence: CASSPLGNSPYEQYF. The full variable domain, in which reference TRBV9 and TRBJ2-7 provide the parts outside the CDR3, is DSGVTQTPKHLITATGQRVTLRCSPRSGDLSVYWYQQSLDQGLQFLIQYYNGEERAKGNILERFSAQQFPDLHSELNLSSLELGDSALYFCASSPLGNSPYEQYFGPGTRLTVT.

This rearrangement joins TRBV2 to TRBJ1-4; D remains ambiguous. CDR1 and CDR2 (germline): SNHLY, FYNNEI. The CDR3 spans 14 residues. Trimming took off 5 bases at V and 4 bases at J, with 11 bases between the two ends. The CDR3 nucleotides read TGTGCCAGCAGTAGGACGGCTCGTAATGAAAAACTGTTTTTT. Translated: CASSRTARNEKLFF.

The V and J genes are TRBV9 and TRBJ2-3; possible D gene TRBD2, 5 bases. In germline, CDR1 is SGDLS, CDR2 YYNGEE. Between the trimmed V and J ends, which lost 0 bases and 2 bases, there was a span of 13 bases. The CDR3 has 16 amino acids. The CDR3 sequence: CASSVDLATFTDTQYF. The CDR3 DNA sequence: TGTGCCAGCAGCGTAGATCTAGCTACATTCACAGATACGCAGTATTTT.

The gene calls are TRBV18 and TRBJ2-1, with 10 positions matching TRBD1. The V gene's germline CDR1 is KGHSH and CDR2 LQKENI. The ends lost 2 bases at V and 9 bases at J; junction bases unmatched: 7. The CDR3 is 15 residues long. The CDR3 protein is CASSPGDRGFVEQFF. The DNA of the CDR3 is TGTGCCAGCTCACCAGGGGACAGGGGTTTTGTTGAGCAGTTCTTC.

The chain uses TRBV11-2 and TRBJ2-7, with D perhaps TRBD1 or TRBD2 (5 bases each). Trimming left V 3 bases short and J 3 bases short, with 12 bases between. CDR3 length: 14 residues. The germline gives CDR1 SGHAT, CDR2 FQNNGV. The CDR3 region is CASSLVGRHYEQYF. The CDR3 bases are TGTGCCAGCAGCTTGGTGGGACGGCACTACGAGCAGTACTTC.

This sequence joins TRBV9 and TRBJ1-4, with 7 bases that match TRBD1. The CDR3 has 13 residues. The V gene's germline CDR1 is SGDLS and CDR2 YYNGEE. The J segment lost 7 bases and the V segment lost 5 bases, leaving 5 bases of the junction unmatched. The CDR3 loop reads CASSRQGGEKLFF. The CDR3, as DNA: TGTGCCAGCAGTAGACAGGGTGGTGAAAAACTGTTTTTT.

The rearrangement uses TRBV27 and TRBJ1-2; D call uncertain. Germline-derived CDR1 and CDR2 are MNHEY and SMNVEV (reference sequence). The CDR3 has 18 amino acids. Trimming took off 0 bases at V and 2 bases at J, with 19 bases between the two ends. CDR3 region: CASSLSRRIPVGNYGYTF. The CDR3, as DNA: TGTGCCAGCAGTTTATCGAGGAGGATACCAGTGGGGAACTATGGCTACACCTTC.

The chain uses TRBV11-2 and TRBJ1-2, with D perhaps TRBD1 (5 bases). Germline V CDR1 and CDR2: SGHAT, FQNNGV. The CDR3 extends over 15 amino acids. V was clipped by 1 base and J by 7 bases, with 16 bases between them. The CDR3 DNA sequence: TGTGCCAGCAGCTTAGGGACACAAGCCGGGTCTGGCTACACCTTC. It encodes CASSLGTQAGSGYTF.

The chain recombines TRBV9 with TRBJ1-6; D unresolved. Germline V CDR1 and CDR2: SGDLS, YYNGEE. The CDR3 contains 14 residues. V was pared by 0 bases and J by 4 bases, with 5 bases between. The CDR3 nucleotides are TGTGCCAGCAGCGTAGGACAATATAATTCACCCCTCCACTTT. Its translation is CASSVGQYNSPLHF. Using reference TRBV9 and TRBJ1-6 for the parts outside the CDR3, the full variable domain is DSGVTQTPKHLITATGQRVTLRCSPRSGDLSVYWYQQSLDQGLQFLIQYYNGEERAKGNILERFSAQQFPDLHSELNLSSLELGDSALYFCASSVGQYNSPLHFGNGTRLTVT.

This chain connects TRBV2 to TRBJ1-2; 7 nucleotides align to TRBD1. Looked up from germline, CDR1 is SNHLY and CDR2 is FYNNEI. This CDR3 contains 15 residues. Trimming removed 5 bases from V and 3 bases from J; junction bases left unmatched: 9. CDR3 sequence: CASSPATGLDYGYTF. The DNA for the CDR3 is TGTGCCAGCAGTCCCGCGACAGGGCTCGACTATGGCTACACCTTC.

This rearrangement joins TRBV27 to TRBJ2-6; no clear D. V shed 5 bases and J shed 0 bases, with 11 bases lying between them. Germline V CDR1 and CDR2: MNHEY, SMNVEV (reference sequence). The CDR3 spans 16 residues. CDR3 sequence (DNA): TGTGCCAGCAGTCGACCTGGGCTCTCTGGGGCCAACGTCCTGACTTTC. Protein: CASSRPGLSGANVLTF. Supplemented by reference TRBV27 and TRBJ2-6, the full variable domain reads EAQVTQNPRYLITVTGKKLTVTCSQNMNHEYMSWYRQDPGLGLRQIYYSMNVEVTDKGDVPEGYKVSRKEKRNFPLILESPSPNQTSLYFCASSRPGLSGANVLTFGAGSRLTVL.

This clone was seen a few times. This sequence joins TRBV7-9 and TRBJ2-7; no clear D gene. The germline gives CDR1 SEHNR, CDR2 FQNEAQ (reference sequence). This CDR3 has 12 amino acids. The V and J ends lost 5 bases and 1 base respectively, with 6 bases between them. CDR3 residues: CASSQQSYEQYF. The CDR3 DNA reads TGTGCCAGCAGCCAACAGTCCTACGAGCAGTACTTC.

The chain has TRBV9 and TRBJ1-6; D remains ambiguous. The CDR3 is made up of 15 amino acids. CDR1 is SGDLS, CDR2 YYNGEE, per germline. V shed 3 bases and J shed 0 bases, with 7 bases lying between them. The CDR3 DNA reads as TGTGCCAGCAGCGGGACGAGCTCCTATAATTCACCCCTCCACTTT. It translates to CASSGTSSYNSPLHF.

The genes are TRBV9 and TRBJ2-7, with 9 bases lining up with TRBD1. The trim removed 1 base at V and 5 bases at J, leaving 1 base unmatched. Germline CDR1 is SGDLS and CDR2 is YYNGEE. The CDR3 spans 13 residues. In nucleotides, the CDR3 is TGTGCCAGCAGCGTAAGGACAGGGGACGAGCAGTACTTC. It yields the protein CASSVRTGDEQYF.